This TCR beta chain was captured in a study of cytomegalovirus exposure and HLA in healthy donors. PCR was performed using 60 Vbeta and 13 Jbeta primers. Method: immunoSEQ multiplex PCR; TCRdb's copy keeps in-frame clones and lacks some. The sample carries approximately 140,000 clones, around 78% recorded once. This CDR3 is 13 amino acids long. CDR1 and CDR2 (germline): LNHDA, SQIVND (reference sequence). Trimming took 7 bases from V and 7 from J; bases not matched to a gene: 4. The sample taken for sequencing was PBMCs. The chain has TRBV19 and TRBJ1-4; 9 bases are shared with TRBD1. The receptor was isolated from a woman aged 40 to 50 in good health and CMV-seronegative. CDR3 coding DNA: TGTGCCAGTATAGGACAGGGGAGTGAAAAACTGTTTTTT. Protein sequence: CASIGQGSEKLFF.